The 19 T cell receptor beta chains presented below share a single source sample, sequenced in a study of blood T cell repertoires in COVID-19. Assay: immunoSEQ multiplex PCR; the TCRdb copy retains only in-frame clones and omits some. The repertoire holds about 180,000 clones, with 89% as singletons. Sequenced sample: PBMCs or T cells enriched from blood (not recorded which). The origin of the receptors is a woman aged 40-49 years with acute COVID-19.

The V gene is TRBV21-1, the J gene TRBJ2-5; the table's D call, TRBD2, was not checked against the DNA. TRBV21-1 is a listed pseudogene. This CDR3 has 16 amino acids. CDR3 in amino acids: CASSIPILLADGTQYF. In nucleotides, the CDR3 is TGTGCCAGCAGTATTCCTATTCTACTAGCTGACGGGACCCAGTACTTC.

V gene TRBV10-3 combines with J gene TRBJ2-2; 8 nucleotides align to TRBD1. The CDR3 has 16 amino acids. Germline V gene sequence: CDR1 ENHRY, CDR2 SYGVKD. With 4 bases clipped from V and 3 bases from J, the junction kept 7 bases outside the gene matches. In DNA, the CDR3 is TGTGCCATCAGTGGGTACAGGGGGAGCGACACCGGGGAGCTGTTTTTT. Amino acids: CAISGYRGSDTGELFF.

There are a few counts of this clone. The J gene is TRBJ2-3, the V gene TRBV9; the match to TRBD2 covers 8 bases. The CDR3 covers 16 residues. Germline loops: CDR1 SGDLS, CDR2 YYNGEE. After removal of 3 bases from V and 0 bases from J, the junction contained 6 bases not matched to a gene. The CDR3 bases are TGTGCCAGCAGCGGACTCGCTAGCGGGAGCACAGATACGCAGTATTTT. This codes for CASSGLASGSTDTQYF. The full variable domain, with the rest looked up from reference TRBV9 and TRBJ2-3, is DSGVTQTPKHLITATGQRVTLRCSPRSGDLSVYWYQQSLDQGLQFLIQYYNGEERAKGNILERFSAQQFPDLHSELNLSSLELGDSALYFCASSGLASGSTDTQYFGPGTRLTVL.

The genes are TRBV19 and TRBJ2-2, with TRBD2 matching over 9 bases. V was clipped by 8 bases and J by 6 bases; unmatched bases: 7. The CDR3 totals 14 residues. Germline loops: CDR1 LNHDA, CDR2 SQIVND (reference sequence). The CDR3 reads CASLAGEWSGELFF. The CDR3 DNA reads TGTGCCAGTTTAGCGGGAGAGTGGTCCGGGGAGCTGTTTTTT.

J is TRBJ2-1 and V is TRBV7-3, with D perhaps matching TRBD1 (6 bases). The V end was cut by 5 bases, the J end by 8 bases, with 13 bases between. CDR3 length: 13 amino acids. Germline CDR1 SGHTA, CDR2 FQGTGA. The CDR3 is CASSMLQGYEQFF. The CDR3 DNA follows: TGTGCCAGCAGCATGCTCCAGGGGTATGAGCAGTTCTTC.

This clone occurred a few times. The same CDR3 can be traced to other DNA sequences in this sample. CDR3 loop: CASSLKGGLTYEQYF. The CDR3 DNA is TGCGCCAGCAGCTTGAAAGGGGGCCTCACCTACGAGCAGTACTTC. This chain connects TRBV5-1 to TRBJ2-7, with TRBD1 identical over 7 bases. From germline, CDR1 is SGHRS and CDR2 YFSETQ. This CDR3 spans 15 amino acids. V gave up 1 base and J gave up 2 bases; unmatched junction bases: 6.

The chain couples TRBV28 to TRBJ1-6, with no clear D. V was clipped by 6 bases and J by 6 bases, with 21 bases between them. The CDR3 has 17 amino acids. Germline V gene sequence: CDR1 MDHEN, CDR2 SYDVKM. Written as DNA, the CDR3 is TGTGCCAGCAGCCGCGCTGGGCCTGGAGGTTTTAATTCACCCCTCCACTTT. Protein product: CASSRAGPGGFNSPLHF.

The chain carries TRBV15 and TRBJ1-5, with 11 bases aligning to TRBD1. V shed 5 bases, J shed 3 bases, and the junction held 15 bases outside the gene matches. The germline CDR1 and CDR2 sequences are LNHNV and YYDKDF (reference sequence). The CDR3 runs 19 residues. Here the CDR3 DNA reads TGTGCCACCAGCCCCCGGACAGGGGGCGCCGGGTTTGACAATCAGCCCCAGCATTTT. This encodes CATSPRTGGAGFDNQPQHF.

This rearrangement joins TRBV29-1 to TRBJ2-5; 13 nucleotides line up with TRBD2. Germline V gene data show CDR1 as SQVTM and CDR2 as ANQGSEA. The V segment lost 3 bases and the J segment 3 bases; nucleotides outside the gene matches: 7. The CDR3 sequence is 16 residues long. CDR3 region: CSVEGTSGEEEETQYF. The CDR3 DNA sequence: TGCAGCGTTGAGGGGACTAGCGGGGAGGAAGAAGAGACCCAGTACTTC.

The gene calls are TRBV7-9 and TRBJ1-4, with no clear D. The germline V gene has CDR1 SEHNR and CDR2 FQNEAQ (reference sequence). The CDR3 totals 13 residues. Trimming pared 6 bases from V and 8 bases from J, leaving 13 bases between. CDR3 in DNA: TGTGCCAGCAGTCCCTGGGCAGAGGAAAAACTGTTTTTT. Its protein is CASSPWAEEKLFF.

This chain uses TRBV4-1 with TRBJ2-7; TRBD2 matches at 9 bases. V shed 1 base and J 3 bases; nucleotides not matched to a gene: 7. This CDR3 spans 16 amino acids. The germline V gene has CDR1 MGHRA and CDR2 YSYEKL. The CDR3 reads CASSQAGSGGYYEQYF. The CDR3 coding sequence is TGCGCCAGCAGCCAAGCGGGTAGCGGGGGTTACTACGAGCAGTACTTC.

The CDR3 sequence is CASSSDGTLENTIYF. The CDR3 DNA reads TGCGCCAGCAGCTCTGACGGAACTCTGGAGAACACCATATATTTT. The chain has TRBV5-1 and TRBJ1-3, with D uncertain. The CDR3 runs to 15 residues. CDR1 and CDR2 from the germline V gene are SGHRS and YFSETQ. Deletions cut 3 bases from V and 7 bases from J, with 17 bases between.

CDR3 residues: CASSATGFQAFF. The CDR3 coding sequence is TGTGCCAGCAGTGCGACAGGGTTTCAAGCTTTCTTT. The chain recombines TRBV12-3 or TRBV12-4 with TRBJ1-1, with 7 bases fitting TRBD1. The CDR3 is made up of 12 amino acids. J was trimmed by 9 bases and V by 5 bases; bases with no gene match: 6.

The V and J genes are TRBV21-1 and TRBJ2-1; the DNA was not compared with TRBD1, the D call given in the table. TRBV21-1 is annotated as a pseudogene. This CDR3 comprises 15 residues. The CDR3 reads CASTPRDRAYNEQFF. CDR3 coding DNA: TGTGCCAGCACCCCGCGGGACAGGGCCTACAATGAGCAGTTCTTC.

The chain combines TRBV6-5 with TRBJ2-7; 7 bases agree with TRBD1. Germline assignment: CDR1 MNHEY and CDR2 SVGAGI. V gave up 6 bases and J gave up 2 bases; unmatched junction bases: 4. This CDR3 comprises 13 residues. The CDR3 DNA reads TGTGCCAGCAGCCGGGACAGCCCCTACGAGCAGTACTTC. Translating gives CASSRDSPYEQYF.

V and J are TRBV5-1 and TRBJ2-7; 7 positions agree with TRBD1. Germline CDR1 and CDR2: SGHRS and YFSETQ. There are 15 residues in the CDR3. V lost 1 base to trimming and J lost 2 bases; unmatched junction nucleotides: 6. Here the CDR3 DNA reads TGCGCCAGCAGCTTGTTCGGGACAGACCCCTACGAGCAGTACTTC. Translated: CASSLFGTDPYEQYF.

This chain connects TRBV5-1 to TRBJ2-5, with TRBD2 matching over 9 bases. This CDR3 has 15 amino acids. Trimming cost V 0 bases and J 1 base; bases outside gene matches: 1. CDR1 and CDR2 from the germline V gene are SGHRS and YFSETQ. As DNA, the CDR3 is TGCGCCAGCAGCTTGGAGCGGGGGGTCCAAGAGACCCAGTACTTC. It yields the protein CASSLERGVQETQYF.

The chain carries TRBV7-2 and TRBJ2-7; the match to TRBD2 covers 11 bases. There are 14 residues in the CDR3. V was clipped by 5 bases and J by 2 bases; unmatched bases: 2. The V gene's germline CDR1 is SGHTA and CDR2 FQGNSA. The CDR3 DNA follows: TGTGCCAGCAGCGAACTAGCGGGAGCCTACGAGCAGTACTTC. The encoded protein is CASSELAGAYEQYF.

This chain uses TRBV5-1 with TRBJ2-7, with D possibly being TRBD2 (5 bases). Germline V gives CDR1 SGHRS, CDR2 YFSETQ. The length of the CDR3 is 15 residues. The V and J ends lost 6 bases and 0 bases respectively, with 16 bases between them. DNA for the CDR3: TGCGCCAGCAAGCGACGGACTTTCAGCTCCTACGAGCAGTACTTC. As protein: CASKRRTFSSYEQYF.